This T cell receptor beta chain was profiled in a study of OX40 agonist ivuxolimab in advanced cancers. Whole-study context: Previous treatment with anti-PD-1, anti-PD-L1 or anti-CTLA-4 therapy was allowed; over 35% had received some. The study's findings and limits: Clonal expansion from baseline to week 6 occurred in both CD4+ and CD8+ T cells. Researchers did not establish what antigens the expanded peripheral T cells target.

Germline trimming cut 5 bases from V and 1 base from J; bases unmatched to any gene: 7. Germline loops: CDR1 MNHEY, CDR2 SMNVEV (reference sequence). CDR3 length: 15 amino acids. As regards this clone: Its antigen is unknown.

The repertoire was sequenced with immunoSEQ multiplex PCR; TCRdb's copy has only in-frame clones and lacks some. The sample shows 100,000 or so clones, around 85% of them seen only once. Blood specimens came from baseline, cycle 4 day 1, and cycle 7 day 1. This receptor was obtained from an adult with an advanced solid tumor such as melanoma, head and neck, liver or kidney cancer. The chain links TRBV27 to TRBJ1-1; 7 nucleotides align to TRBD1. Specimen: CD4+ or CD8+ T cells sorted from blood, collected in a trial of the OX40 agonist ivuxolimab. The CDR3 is CASSKLNRGNTEAFF. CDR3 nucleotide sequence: TGTGCCAGCAGTAAACTTAACAGGGGGAACACTGAAGCTTTCTTT.